This T cell receptor beta chain was sequenced in a study of T cells expressing NK-cell markers. TCRdb reworked the 5' RACE reads into one entry per CDR3 protein, no DNA. The sample has hundreds of thousands of distinct CDR3 sequences. The CDR3 consists of 14 residues. CDR1 and CDR2 (germline): LNHNV, YYDKDF (reference sequence). This receptor was identified in a woman aged 18 to 75 in good health. J is TRBJ2-1 and V is TRBV15; TCRdb names TRBD2, which stays unverified in the absence of DNA. Sequences were obtained from blood T cells: a sorted CD56 or NKG2C T cell subset, CD4+ or CD8+ T cells, or bulk PBMC T cells (not recorded which). CDR3 region: CATRGTSGNNEQFF.